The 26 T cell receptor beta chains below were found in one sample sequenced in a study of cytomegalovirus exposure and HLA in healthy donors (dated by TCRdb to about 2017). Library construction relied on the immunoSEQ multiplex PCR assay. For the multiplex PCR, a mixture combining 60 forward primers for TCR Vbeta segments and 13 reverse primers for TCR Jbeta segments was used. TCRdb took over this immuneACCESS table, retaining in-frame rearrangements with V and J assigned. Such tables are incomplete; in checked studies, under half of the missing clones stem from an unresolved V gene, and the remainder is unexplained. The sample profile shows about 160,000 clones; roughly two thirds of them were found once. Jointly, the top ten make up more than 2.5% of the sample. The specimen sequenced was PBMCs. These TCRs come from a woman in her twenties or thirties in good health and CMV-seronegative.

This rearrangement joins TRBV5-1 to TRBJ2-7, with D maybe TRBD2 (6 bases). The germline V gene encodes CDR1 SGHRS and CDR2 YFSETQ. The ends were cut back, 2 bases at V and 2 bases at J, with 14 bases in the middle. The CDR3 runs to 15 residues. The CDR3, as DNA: TGCGCCAGCAGCTTCAGTAGCGGAGGGACCTACGAGCAGTACTTC. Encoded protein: CASSFSSGGTYEQYF.

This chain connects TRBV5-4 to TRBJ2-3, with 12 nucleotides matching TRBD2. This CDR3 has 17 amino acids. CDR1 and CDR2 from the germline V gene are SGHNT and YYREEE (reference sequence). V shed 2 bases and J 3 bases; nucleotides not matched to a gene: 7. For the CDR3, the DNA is TGTGCCAGCAGCTTAAGACTAGCGGGAGTGGGAACAGATACGCAGTATTTT. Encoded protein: CASSLRLAGVGTDTQYF.

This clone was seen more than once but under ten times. CDR3 sequence: CASSFLTGTIEQYF. CDR3 nucleotide sequence: TGTGCCAGCAGCTTTTTGACAGGGACGATCGAGCAGTACTTC. This chain connects TRBV7-8 to TRBJ2-7; 7 bases fit TRBD1. Germline CDR1 SGHVS, CDR2 FQNEAQ. The V segment lost 3 bases and the J segment 6 bases; nucleotides outside the gene matches: 8. The CDR3 has 14 amino acids.

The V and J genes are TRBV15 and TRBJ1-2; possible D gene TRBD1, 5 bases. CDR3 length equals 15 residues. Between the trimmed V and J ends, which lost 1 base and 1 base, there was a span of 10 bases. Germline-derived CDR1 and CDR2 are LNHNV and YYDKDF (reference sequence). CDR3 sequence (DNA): TGTGCCACCAGCAGAGGTTCGGGGGTTAACTATGGCTACACCTTC. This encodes CATSRGSGVNYGYTF.

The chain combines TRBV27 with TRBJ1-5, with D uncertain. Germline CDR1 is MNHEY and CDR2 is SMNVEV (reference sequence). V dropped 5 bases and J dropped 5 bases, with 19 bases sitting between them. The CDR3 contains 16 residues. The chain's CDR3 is CASSPSPIVIHQPQHF. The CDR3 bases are TGTGCCAGCAGTCCCTCCCCGATAGTCATCCATCAGCCCCAGCATTTT.

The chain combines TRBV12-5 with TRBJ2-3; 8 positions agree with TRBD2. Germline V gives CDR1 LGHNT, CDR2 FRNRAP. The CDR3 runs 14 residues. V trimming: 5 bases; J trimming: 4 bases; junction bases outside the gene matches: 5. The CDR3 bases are TGTGCTAGTGGTAAAAGCGGGGGACCAGATACGCAGTATTTT. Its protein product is CASGKSGGPDTQYF.

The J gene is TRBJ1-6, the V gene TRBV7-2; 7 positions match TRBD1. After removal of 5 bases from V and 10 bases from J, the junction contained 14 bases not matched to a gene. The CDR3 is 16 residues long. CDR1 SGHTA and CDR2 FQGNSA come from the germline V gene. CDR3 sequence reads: CASSLSSRQGGSPLHF. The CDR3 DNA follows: TGTGCCAGCAGCCTAAGCAGCCGACAGGGTGGCTCACCCCTCCACTTT. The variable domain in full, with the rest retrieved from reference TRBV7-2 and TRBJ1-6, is GAGVSQSPSNKVTEKGKDVELRCDPISGHTALYWYRQSLGQGLEFLIYFQGNSAPDKSGLPSDRFSAERTGGSVSTLTIQRTQQEDSAVYLCASSLSSRQGGSPLHFGNGTRLTVT.

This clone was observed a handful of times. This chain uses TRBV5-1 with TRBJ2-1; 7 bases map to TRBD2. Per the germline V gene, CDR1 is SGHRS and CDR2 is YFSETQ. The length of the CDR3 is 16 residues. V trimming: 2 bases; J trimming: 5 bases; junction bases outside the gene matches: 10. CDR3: CASSFLPSGANNEQFF. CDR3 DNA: TGCGCCAGCAGCTTTTTACCCAGCGGGGCCAACAATGAGCAGTTCTTC.

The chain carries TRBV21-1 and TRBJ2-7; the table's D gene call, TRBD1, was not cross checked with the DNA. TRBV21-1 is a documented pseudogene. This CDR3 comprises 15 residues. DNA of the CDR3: TGTGCCAGCAGCAAAAAGTTGGGCCGCCCCTACGAGCAGTACTTC. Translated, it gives CASSKKLGRPYEQYF.

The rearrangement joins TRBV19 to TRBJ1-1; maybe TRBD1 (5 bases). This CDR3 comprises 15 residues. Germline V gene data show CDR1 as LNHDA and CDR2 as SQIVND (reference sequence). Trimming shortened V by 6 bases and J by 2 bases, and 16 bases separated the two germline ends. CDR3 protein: CASRNRRGLNTEAFF. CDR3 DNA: TGTGCCAGTAGGAACCGCCGGGGACTCAACACTGAAGCTTTCTTT.

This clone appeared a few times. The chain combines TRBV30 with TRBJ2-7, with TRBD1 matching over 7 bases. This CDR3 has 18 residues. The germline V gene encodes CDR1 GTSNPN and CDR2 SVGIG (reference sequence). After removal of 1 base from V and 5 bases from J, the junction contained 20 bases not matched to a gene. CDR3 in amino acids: CAWSGWGRGSIIANEQYF. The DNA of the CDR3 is TGTGCCTGGAGTGGATGGGGCAGGGGGTCGATTATTGCCAACGAGCAGTACTTC.

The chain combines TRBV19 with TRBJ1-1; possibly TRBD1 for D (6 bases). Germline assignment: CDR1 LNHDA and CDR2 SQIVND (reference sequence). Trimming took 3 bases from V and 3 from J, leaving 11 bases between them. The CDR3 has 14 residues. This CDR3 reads CASSITGQDTEAFF. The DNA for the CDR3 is TGTGCCAGTAGTATTACAGGGCAGGACACTGAAGCTTTCTTT. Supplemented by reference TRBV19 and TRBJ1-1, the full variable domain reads DGGITQSPKYLFRKEGQNVTLSCEQNLNHDAMYWYRQDPGQGLRLIYYSQIVNDFQKGDIAEGYSVSREKKESFPLTVTSAQKNPTAFYLCASSITGQDTEAFFGQGTRLTVV.

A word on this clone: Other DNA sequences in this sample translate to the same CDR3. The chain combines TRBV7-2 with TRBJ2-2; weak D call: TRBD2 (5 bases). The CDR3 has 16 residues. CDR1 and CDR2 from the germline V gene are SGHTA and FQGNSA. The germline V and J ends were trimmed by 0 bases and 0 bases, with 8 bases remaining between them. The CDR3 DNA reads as TGTGCCAGCAGCTTAGCAGGAGGAACGAACACCGGGGAGCTGTTTTTT. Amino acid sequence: CASSLAGGTNTGELFF. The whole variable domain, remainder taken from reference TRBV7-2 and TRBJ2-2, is GAGVSQSPSNKVTEKGKDVELRCDPISGHTALYWYRQSLGQGLEFLIYFQGNSAPDKSGLPSDRFSAERTGGSVSTLTIQRTQQEDSAVYLCASSLAGGTNTGELFFGEGSRLTVL.

The CDR3 nucleotides read TGTGCCAGCAGTTCCCCAGGGCTCTTTAATTCACCCCTCCACTTT. Translating gives CASSSPGLFNSPLHF. The V and J genes are TRBV27 and TRBJ1-6; weak D call: TRBD1 (5 bases). Between the trimmed V and J ends, which lost 4 bases and 6 bases, there was a span of 13 bases. This CDR3 comprises 15 residues. In germline, CDR1 is MNHEY, CDR2 SMNVEV (reference sequence).

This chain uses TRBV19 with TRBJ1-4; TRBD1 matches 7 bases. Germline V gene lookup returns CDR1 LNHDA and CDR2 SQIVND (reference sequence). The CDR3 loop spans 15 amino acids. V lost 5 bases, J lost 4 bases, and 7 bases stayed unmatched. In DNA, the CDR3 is TGTGCCAGTAGTGATACAGGGGCTTTTAATGAAAAACTGTTTTTT. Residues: CASSDTGAFNEKLFF.

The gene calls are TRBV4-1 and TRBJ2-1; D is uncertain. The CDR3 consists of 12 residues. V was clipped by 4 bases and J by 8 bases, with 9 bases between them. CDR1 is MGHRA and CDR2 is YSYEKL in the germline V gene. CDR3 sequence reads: CASSRLSHEQFF. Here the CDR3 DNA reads TGCGCCAGCAGCCGACTTTCCCATGAGCAGTTCTTC.

CDR3 residues: CASARWGGRGYTF. The CDR3 nucleotides are TGTGCCAGCGCCCGGTGGGGGGGCCGGGGCTACACCTTC. This chain connects TRBV28 to TRBJ1-2, with D possibly matching TRBD1 (6 bases). From germline, CDR1 is MDHEN and CDR2 SYDVKM. The germline V and J ends were trimmed by 8 bases and 8 bases, with 18 bases remaining between them. This CDR3 comprises 13 residues.

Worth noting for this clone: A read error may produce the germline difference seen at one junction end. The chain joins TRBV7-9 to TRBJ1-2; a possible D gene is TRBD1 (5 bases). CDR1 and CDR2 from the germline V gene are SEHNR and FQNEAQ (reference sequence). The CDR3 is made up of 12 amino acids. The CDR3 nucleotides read TGTTCCAGCAGCTTCACGGACATCGGTTACACCTTC. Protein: CSSSFTDIGYTF.

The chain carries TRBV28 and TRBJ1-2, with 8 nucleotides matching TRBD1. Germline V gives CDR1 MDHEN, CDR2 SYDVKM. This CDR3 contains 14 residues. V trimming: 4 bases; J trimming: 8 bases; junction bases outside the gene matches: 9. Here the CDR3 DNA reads TGTGCCAGCAGTTCCACGACAGGGGTAATCGGCTACACCTTC. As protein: CASSSTTGVIGYTF.

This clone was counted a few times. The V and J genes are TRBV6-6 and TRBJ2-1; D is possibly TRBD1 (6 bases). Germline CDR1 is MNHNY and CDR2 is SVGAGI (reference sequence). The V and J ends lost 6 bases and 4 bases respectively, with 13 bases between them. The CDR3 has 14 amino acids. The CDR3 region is CASSQRTAYNEQFF. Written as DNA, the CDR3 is TGTGCCAGCAGCCAGAGGACAGCTTACAATGAGCAGTTCTTC.

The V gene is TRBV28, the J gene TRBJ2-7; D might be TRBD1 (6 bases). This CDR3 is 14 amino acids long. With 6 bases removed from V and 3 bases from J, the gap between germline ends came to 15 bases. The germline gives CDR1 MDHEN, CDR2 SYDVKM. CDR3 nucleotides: TGTGCCAGCAGGAATCCAATGGACAGCTACGAGCAGTACTTC. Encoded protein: CASRNPMDSYEQYF.

CDR3 in amino acids: CASSASGGDPRLTQYF. As DNA, the CDR3 is TGTGCCAGCAGCGCGTCGGGGGGGGACCCAAGGTTGACCCAGTACTTC. The chain carries TRBV7-3 and TRBJ2-5, with 8 bases fitting TRBD2. Germline assignment: CDR1 SGHTA and CDR2 FQGTGA. V shed 5 bases and J 7 bases; nucleotides not matched to a gene: 15. There are 16 residues in the CDR3.

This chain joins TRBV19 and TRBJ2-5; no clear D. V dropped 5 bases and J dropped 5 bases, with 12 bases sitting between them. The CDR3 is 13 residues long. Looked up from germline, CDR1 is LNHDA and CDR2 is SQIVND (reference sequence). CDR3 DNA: TGTGCCAGTAGTGAGGTTGCGGCGGAGACCCAGTACTTC. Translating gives CASSEVAAETQYF.

DNA for the CDR3: TGTGCCAGCACCCCGGGTCAGGGAGGCTTCTATGGCTACACCTTC. As protein: CASTPGQGGFYGYTF. The chain couples TRBV5-6 to TRBJ1-2; weak D call: TRBD1 (5 bases). The CDR3 contains 15 residues. CDR1 and CDR2 from the germline V gene are SGHDT and YYEEEE. V was shortened by 6 bases and J by 4 bases, with 19 bases between the two germline ends.

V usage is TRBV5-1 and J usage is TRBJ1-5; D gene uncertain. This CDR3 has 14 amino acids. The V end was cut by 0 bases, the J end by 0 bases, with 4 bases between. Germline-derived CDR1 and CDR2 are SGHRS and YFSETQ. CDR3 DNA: TGCGCCAGCAGCTTGGGACATAGCAATCAGCCCCAGCATTTT. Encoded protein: CASSLGHSNQPQHF.

The chain's CDR3 is CASSPTDGLRGEAFF. CDR3 coding DNA: TGTGCCAGCAGTCCGACAGACGGACTAAGGGGTGAAGCTTTCTTT. This chain links TRBV6-5 with TRBJ1-1, with TRBD1 as a possible D gene (5 bases). Germline lookup yields CDR1 MNHEY and CDR2 SVGAGI. V lost 5 bases, J lost 7 bases, and 20 bases lay in between. This CDR3 region has 15 residues.